One sample yielded the 18 T cell receptor beta chains listed below, sequenced in a study of shared clonotypes between healthy human individuals. Sequencing used immunoSEQ multiplex PCR; TCRdb keeps in-frame clones, though not all of them. The repertoire holds 300,000 to 350,000 clones, with 73% as singletons. The sequenced material came from memory CD4+ T cells sorted from blood. The subset is: CD45RA-negative fraction. The receptors here all came from a man between 25 and 39 years old in good health.

This clone was observed once. At one end, the junction sequence differs from germline, possibly due to a read error. The rearrangement joins TRBV7-7 to TRBJ2-5, with D maybe TRBD2 (5 bases). The germline V gene encodes CDR1 SSHAT and CDR2 FNYEAQ (reference sequence). The CDR3 is 14 residues long. CDR3 coding DNA: TGTGCTAGCAGTCAGGAGGCGGTATTGGAGACCCAGTACTTC. It codes for CASSQEAVLETQYF.

This sequence joins TRBV9 and TRBJ2-2; D unclear. Germline CDR1 and CDR2: SGDLS and YYNGEE. This CDR3 contains 14 residues. Trimming removed 4 bases from V and 11 bases from J, with 18 bases in between. The chain's CDR3 is CASSKSNMVGELFF. CDR3 bases: TGTGCCAGCAGCAAGTCCAACATGGTCGGAGAGCTGTTTTTT.

A few counts support this clone. The rearrangement links TRBV9 to TRBJ1-1; unclear D gene. The CDR3 has 14 amino acids. The V and J ends lost 0 bases and 2 bases respectively, with 8 bases between them. Germline V CDR1 and CDR2: SGDLS, YYNGEE. The CDR3 region has the DNA TGTGCCAGCAGCGTAGCCTCACAAAACACTGAAGCTTTCTTT. Amino acid sequence: CASSVASQNTEAFF.

The V gene is TRBV10-3, the J gene TRBJ1-1; 8 bases map to TRBD1. J gave up 6 bases and V 5 bases, and 5 bases lay outside the gene matches. This CDR3 region has 13 residues. The germline V gene has CDR1 ENHRY and CDR2 SYGVKD. The CDR3 DNA reads as TGTGCCATCAGTTCGGACAGGGAAGCTGAAGCTTTCTTT. Its translation is CAISSDREAEAFF.

V usage is TRBV28 and J usage is TRBJ2-1, with 9 bases that match TRBD2. V shed 5 bases, J shed 4 bases, and the junction held 0 bases outside the gene matches. Germline lookup yields CDR1 MDHEN and CDR2 SYDVKM. The CDR3 covers 13 residues. CDR3 bases: TGTGCCAGCAGTCTAGCGGGGTACAATGAGCAGTTCTTC. Protein: CASSLAGYNEQFF.

The CDR3 bases are TGTGCCAGCAGTTTACGGACGGAGAGCTCTGGGGCCAACGTCCTGACTTTC. It specifies CASSLRTESSGANVLTF. The rearrangement joins TRBV28 to TRBJ2-6; D is undetermined. The V gene's germline CDR1 is MDHEN and CDR2 SYDVKM. V lost 2 bases and J 0 bases, leaving 11 bases between the germline ends. The CDR3 sequence is 17 residues long.

The chain employs TRBV9 and TRBJ2-7; 7 bases fit TRBD1. The J segment lost 7 bases and the V segment lost 0 bases, leaving 10 bases of the junction unmatched. The CDR3 is made up of 15 amino acids. The V gene's germline CDR1 is SGDLS and CDR2 YYNGEE. This CDR3 reads CASSVADRALEEQYF. The CDR3 nucleotides read TGTGCCAGCAGCGTAGCAGACAGGGCCCTCGAAGAGCAGTACTTC.

The chain couples TRBV28 to TRBJ2-7, with D possibly TRBD2 on 5 matching bases. CDR1 and CDR2 (germline): MDHEN, SYDVKM. V lost 5 bases and J lost 7, with 15 bases in between. CDR3 length: 13 amino acids. The CDR3 reads CASSPRRTGEQYF. For the CDR3, the DNA is TGTGCCAGCAGTCCCCGACGCACGGGGGAGCAGTACTTC.

This chain uses TRBV5-1 with TRBJ2-5, with 10 positions matching TRBD1. The germline gives CDR1 SGHRS, CDR2 YFSETQ. The CDR3 sequence is 14 residues long. V trimming: 4 bases; J trimming: 2 bases; junction bases outside the gene matches: 2. The CDR3 region has the DNA TGCGCCAGCAGCAAGGACAGGGGGCAAGAGACCCAGTACTTC. The encoded protein is CASSKDRGQETQYF.

This clone has only a few counts. Other DNA sequences in the same sample also yield this CDR3. The rearrangement links TRBV6-5 to TRBJ1-2; the D gene is possibly TRBD1 (5 bases). Germline assignment: CDR1 MNHEY and CDR2 SVGAGI. The V and J ends lost 6 bases and 4 bases respectively, with 9 bases between them. The CDR3 loop spans 12 amino acids. Written as DNA, the CDR3 is TGTGCCAGCAGCTCCGACAGCTATGGCTACACCTTC. Protein product: CASSSDSYGYTF.

The chain combines TRBV2 with TRBJ1-6; a weak D match, TRBD1 (5 bases). The CDR3 spans 13 residues. Germline V gene data show CDR1 as SNHLY and CDR2 as FYNNEI. V gave up 6 bases and J gave up 7 bases, with 10 bases separating them. The CDR3 DNA sequence: TGTGCCAGCAGGACCGGGACGAATTCACCCCTCCACTTT. It specifies CASRTGTNSPLHF.

The V and J genes are TRBV4-3 and TRBJ2-6; D is possibly TRBD2 (5 bases). CDR3 length: 17 residues. Germline V gene lookup returns CDR1 LGHNA and CDR2 YSLEER. V was shortened by 6 bases and J by 1 base, with 16 bases between the two germline ends. For the CDR3, the DNA is TGCGCCAGCAGTAGTGGCAGGTGGACTTCTGGGGCCAACGTCCTGACTTTC. This encodes CASSSGRWTSGANVLTF.

This clone was seen more than once but under ten times. J is TRBJ2-7 and V is TRBV28; D is perhaps TRBD2 (5 bases). Trimming cost V 2 bases and J 7 bases, with 9 bases left between them. CDR3 length equals 12 residues. In germline, CDR1 is MDHEN, CDR2 SYDVKM. The CDR3 protein is CASSLRGWEQYF. The CDR3 DNA is TGTGCCAGCAGTTTACGAGGGTGGGAGCAGTACTTC. The full variable domain, in which reference TRBV28 and TRBJ2-7 provide the parts outside the CDR3, is DVKVTQSSRYLVKRTGEKVFLECVQDMDHENMFWYRQDPGLGLRLIYFSYDVKMKEKGDIPEGYSVSREKKERFSLILESASTNQTSMYLCASSLRGWEQYFGPGTRLTVT.

The chain combines TRBV5-4 with TRBJ1-1; no firm D call. The germline V gene encodes CDR1 SGHNT and CDR2 YYREEE (reference sequence). There are 15 residues in the CDR3. V lost 0 bases and J 1 base, leaving 10 bases between the germline ends. The CDR3 DNA is TGTGCCAGCAGCTTGGCAGAGACTAGGAACACTGAAGCTTTCTTT. It yields the protein CASSLAETRNTEAFF. Full variable domain (outside the CDR3, taken from reference TRBV5-4 and TRBJ1-1): ETGVTQSPTHLIKTRGQQVTLRCSSQSGHNTVSWYQQALGQGPQFIFQYYREEENGRGNFPPRFSGLQFPNYSSELNVNALELDDSALYLCASSLAETRNTEAFFGQGTRLTVV.

V gene TRBV7-8 combines with J gene TRBJ1-1, with a weak D call TRBD1 (6 bases). The V gene's germline CDR1 is SGHVS and CDR2 FQNEAQ. The CDR3 covers 14 residues. Trimming cost V 5 bases and J 2 bases, with 12 bases left between them. Written as DNA, the CDR3 is TGTGCCAGCAGCCAGGCGGGGGCAAACACTGAAGCTTTCTTT. Residues: CASSQAGANTEAFF.

This clone was detected a few times. The genes are TRBV18 and TRBJ2-1; 11 bases line up with TRBD1. CDR1 KGHSH and CDR2 LQKENI come from the germline V gene. Unmatched junction bases numbered 8, after V lost 5 bases and J lost 8 bases. The length of the CDR3 is 15 residues. CDR3 sequence: CASSSLGQGADEQFF. The CDR3 region has the DNA TGTGCCAGCTCATCACTAGGACAGGGGGCGGATGAGCAGTTCTTC.

V is TRBV2 and J is TRBJ2-5; TRBD2 agrees at 7 bases. CDR3 size: 14 residues. Germline V gene data show CDR1 as SNHLY and CDR2 as FYNNEI. V lost 7 bases and J lost 1; bases outside the gene matches: 6. The CDR3 DNA is TGTGCCAGCATCGGTAGCGGGCTCCAAGAGACCCAGTACTTC. It translates to CASIGSGLQETQYF.

The rearrangement uses TRBV7-9 and TRBJ2-1, with 9 bases identical to TRBD1. The J segment lost 6 bases and the V segment lost 2 bases, leaving 5 bases of the junction unmatched. Per the germline V gene, CDR1 is SEHNR and CDR2 is FQNEAQ (reference sequence). The CDR3 spans 15 residues. DNA for the CDR3: TGTGCCAGCAGCTTAAGGGGGACAGGGACCAATGAGCAGTTCTTC. Translating gives CASSLRGTGTNEQFF.